This section outlines one T cell receptor (beta chain) sequence together with its context. With 5 bases removed from V and 2 bases from J, the gap between germline ends came to 16 bases. The germline V gene encodes CDR1 SGHNT and CDR2 YYREEE (reference sequence). This CDR3 has 16 residues. Study processing details: Reference gene primer amplification gave nucleated cell count estimates. Sequencing was performed with immunoSEQ multiplex PCR; in TCRdb, only in-frame clones are kept and a portion is missing. The V and J calls and the clone size are those of that table, but D and trimming were determined from the DNA. The table has some 80,000 clones, approximately 88% seen once. These data are taken from a study of blood T cell repertoires in COVID-19. Study context: COVID-19 samples from acute and convalescent phases originated in the United States, Italy and Spain. PBMCs, B-cell-depleted T cells, or T cells were the source of the cDNA or gDNA that made up the material.

The clonotype was recovered from a human donor in a cohort sampled during active COVID-19. The rearrangement joins TRBV5-4 to TRBJ2-2; a weak D match, TRBD2 (5 bases). Sequenced: peripheral blood. As DNA, the CDR3 is TGTGCCAGCAGTCGGGGAACCAACCAAAACACCGGGGAGCTGTTTTTT. It encodes CASSRGTNQNTGELFF.